This note documents a single T cell receptor beta chain sequence. What this receptor recognizes is not known. No clone much larger than this one lies a single base away; base qualities are absent. The sample comes from a study of cytomegalovirus exposure and HLA in healthy donors listed by TCRdb under 2017. Looking at the study overall: An earlier analysis of several hundred of the donors reported 276 Gb of sequence data and 95 million to 120 million unique TCR beta sequences obtained from some 200 million T cells. In addition to the first cohort of around 670 subjects, a separate validation cohort of 100 to 150 different subjects was used. HLA typing included class I and class II loci at four-digit resolution. Among the approximately 420 genotyped donors, about 83% belonged to the genetic ancestry cluster associated with self-reported Caucasian donors. In a later analysis, previously published TCR beta repertoires from about 640 donors were re-analyzed and high-resolution HLA genotyping was added so that TCR occurrence patterns could be studied. The study aimed to test whether cataloging public T cell receptors could reveal signatures of past pathogen exposure. The number of donors typed differed by locus, with roughly 629-640 for A, B, C, DRB1 and DQB1, over 500 for DQA1, nearly 610 for DPA1, and some 450 for DPB1. An earlier analysis of around 640 of the donors used high-throughput TCR beta sequencing to judge whether each TCR beta V gene segment behaved as functional or pseudogenic. Five DR-DQ haplotypes were treated as single units for association and clustering because of strong linkage in the cohort. Donor age, sex, ethnicity and CMV serostatus were compiled together with the repertoire data. In a later genetic analysis, genome-wide SNP genotypes for about 65% of the roughly 700 donors were used, and that subset was treated as a discovery cohort. Every discovery cohort repertoire had been produced on one sequencing platform. In the later analysis, no new phenotypic data were used to find candidate immune exposures; instead, reliance was placed on TCR beta sequences and their occurrence across donors. Among some 400 genotyped donors of the cohort, an average of approximately 240,000 unique TCR beta nucleotide sequences were sequenced per donor, roughly 20% of them non-productive. The study used immunosequencing to profile the T cell repertoires of 600 to 850 subjects and linked those repertoires to cytomegalovirus serostatus. To predict cytomegalovirus infection status, the study brought together high-throughput TCR immunosequencing, statistical association of individual TCRs with disease status, and machine learning. Roughly 300 gigabases of sequencing data and around 80 million unique TCR sequences made up an early release that covered under 750 HLA-typed donors. General findings and caveats noted by the study authors: A later analysis found that most CMV-associated TCR beta chains appeared HLA-restricted, with HLA associations seemingly driven largely by CMV exposure. Compared with the approximately 670-donor mean, donors in an Asian-associated ancestry cluster had fewer N-insertions in productive TCRs, according to a later genetic analysis. It was suggested by the authors that the approach could potentially be generalized to other disease states and immunological phenotypes. Because the 87-base-pair reads could not distinguish some IMGT-functional V segments, including TRBV6-2 and TRBV6-3, those segments were excluded. According to a later analysis, parvovirus B19, influenza, CMV and Epstein-Barr virus appeared linked to several top co-occurrence clusters. An earlier analysis of around 500 of the donors showed that most TCR beta V segments appeared in productive rearrangements either about 90% or about 30% of the time, which broadly matched IMGT annotations. A few of the identified cytomegalovirus-associated TCR beta chains were confirmed in vitro to be specific for cytomegalovirus antigens. Most TCR sequences were observed very rarely across donors, whereas some public TCRs were present in many individuals. Over 15 rarely observed V segments, including chromosome 9 orphons, were excluded from the earlier analysis of just under 600 of the donors because counts were too low. When HLA alleles, especially DR and DQ, strongly co-occurred, attributing TCR associations to individual alleles was difficult. In a later analysis, HLA-associated TCR beta chains were found to be more clonally expanded and to have lower generation probabilities than equally common non-associated chains. Because HLA typing was unavailable for some donors at each locus, only the typed subset was used in association tests. Immune exposure information for the cohort was limited to CMV serostatus. In this cohort, only TCR beta chains were sequenced, and detectable features were limited by the absence of alpha or paired-chain data. Specific HLA alleles were associated with more than 15,000 TCR beta sequences at a false discovery rate of 0.05 in a later analysis. The study gave a list of about 160 TCR beta chains associated with cytomegalovirus. Presence/absence analyses assumed roughly uniform sequencing depth across donors, an assumption that may not hold. In a later genetic analysis, a missense DCLRE1C variant was associated with V-gene and J-gene trimming of TCR beta chains, and the association was replicated in an independent cohort. A cluster of highly shared sequence variants was judged likely to represent a technical artifact of the sequencing pipeline. A further reported finding was that TCR beta sequences accurately predicted the HLA-A and HLA-B alleles for most subjects in the first cohort. In both the original and validation cohorts, the classifier was reported to diagnose cytomegalovirus status with high specificity and sensitivity. In a later analysis, the rate of TCR association differed among HLA loci, with DRB1 alleles having the most associated TCRs and HLA-C alleles having the fewest. Linkage disequilibrium might explain the correlated functional status among segregating V segments, but an unknown experimental factor could not be ruled out.

Trimming costs V 6 bases and J 6 bases, and their ends lie 12 bases apart. The germline V gene (reference sequence) provides CDR1 GTSNPN and CDR2 SVGIG. The CDR3 runs 13 residues from the cysteine to the phenylalanine. The only DNA kept is the CDR3, 39 bases in frame from the first base. The library relied on the immunoSEQ multiplex PCR assay. The multiplex PCR relied on a mix of 60 forward primers for TCR Vbeta segments and 13 reverse primers for TCR Jbeta segments. The CDR3 region of rearranged TCR beta genes was amplified from genomic DNA with a multiplex PCR assay. On the Illumina HiSeq System, the amplified TCR beta libraries were sequenced as 87-base-pair reads. In the original analysis: A later analysis counted tens of millions of unique TCR beta chains across the 666 repertoires, and some 11 million of these chains were shared by at least two donors. A nearest-neighbor algorithm error-corrected the raw reads and collapsed the reads into unique sequences, merging closely related sequences to remove PCR and sequencing errors. To assign V, D and J gene segments, CDR3 sequences were aligned to IMGT reference sequences. For a sequence to be retained, a match of at least six nucleotides to both a V gene segment and a J gene segment was required. A rearrangement was called productive if the CDR3 had no stop codons and remained in frame with V and J, and every other rearrangement was called non-productive. Following IMGT convention, CDR3 was defined as the stretch from the second conserved V-encoded cysteine to the conserved J-encoded phenylalanine. The earlier analysis of 587 of the donors excluded sequences that lacked an unambiguous match to a single V gene segment. An earlier analysis of around 600 of the donors classified V segments as functional when productive rearrangements were above 56.7% and as segregating when the standard deviation between donors was above 5%. A statistical classification framework was developed to diagnose cytomegalovirus status using the catalog of TCR beta chain sequences. In a later analysis, TCR nucleotide sequences were compared against IMGT/GENE-DB human TR gene sequences so that V and J genes could be assigned. A later analysis assigned CDR3 sequences and most-parsimonious VDJ recombination scenarios with the TCRdist pipeline. A later analysis defined each TCR beta chain by its CDR3 amino acid sequence plus V-gene family, and excluded reads lacking a unique V-gene family. In a later analysis, some 600 highly shared, low-generation-probability nucleotide sequences were removed to address suspected cross-contamination and a sequencing artifact. A later analysis calculated a clonal expansion index for each public chain from normalized within-repertoire ranks of inferred template counts. Generation probabilities in a later analysis came from a VDJ recombination model fitted to out-of-frame rearrangements, and those results were checked against IGoR. A later analysis scored TCR-TCR, TCR-HLA and TCR-CMV co-occurrence with hypergeometric tests, applying a repertoire-size bias correction to TCR pairs. In a later analysis, false discovery rates were estimated by permuting HLA or CMV assignments 20 times. In a later analysis, co-occurring TCRs were grouped using DBSCAN, with TCRdist sequence similarity added in when clustering inside HLA-allele-positive subsets. Repertoires with fewer than 30,000 or more than 120,000 public chains were left out of co-occurrence clustering, as were a few repertoires with anomalous nucleotide sharing. As stored in TCRdb, this immuneACCESS dataset retains in-frame rearrangements with V and J assigned. A fraction of the clones does not appear; measured against another copy, unresolved V genes explain less than half of the discrepancy, and the remainder lacks a known reason. The DNA gave D and trimming, while V, J and clone size come from that table. The sample records roughly 150,000 clones, 60% to 80% of which are singletons. The ten top clones hold around an eighth of the sample.

The cohort was made up of under 800 healthy bone marrow donors. At the time of sampling, all cohort members were nominally healthy, though unrecorded immune exposures were likely present. The donor was CMV seronegative and belonged to the group of around 350 seronegative cohort members. Each donor provided a peripheral blood sample, and peripheral blood mononuclear cells were used for TCR beta sequencing. The Qiagen DNeasy Blood Extraction Kit was used to extract genomic DNA from the blood cell samples. The clonotype comes from a woman in her thirties or forties in good health and CMV-seronegative. The chain uses TRBV30 and TRBJ1-6, with TRBD1 tentatively as D gene (5 bases match). The sample was PBMCs. The nucleotides are TGTGCCTGTGCCATGGGGGGTAATTCACCCCTCCACTTT. It translates as CACAMGGNSPLHF.